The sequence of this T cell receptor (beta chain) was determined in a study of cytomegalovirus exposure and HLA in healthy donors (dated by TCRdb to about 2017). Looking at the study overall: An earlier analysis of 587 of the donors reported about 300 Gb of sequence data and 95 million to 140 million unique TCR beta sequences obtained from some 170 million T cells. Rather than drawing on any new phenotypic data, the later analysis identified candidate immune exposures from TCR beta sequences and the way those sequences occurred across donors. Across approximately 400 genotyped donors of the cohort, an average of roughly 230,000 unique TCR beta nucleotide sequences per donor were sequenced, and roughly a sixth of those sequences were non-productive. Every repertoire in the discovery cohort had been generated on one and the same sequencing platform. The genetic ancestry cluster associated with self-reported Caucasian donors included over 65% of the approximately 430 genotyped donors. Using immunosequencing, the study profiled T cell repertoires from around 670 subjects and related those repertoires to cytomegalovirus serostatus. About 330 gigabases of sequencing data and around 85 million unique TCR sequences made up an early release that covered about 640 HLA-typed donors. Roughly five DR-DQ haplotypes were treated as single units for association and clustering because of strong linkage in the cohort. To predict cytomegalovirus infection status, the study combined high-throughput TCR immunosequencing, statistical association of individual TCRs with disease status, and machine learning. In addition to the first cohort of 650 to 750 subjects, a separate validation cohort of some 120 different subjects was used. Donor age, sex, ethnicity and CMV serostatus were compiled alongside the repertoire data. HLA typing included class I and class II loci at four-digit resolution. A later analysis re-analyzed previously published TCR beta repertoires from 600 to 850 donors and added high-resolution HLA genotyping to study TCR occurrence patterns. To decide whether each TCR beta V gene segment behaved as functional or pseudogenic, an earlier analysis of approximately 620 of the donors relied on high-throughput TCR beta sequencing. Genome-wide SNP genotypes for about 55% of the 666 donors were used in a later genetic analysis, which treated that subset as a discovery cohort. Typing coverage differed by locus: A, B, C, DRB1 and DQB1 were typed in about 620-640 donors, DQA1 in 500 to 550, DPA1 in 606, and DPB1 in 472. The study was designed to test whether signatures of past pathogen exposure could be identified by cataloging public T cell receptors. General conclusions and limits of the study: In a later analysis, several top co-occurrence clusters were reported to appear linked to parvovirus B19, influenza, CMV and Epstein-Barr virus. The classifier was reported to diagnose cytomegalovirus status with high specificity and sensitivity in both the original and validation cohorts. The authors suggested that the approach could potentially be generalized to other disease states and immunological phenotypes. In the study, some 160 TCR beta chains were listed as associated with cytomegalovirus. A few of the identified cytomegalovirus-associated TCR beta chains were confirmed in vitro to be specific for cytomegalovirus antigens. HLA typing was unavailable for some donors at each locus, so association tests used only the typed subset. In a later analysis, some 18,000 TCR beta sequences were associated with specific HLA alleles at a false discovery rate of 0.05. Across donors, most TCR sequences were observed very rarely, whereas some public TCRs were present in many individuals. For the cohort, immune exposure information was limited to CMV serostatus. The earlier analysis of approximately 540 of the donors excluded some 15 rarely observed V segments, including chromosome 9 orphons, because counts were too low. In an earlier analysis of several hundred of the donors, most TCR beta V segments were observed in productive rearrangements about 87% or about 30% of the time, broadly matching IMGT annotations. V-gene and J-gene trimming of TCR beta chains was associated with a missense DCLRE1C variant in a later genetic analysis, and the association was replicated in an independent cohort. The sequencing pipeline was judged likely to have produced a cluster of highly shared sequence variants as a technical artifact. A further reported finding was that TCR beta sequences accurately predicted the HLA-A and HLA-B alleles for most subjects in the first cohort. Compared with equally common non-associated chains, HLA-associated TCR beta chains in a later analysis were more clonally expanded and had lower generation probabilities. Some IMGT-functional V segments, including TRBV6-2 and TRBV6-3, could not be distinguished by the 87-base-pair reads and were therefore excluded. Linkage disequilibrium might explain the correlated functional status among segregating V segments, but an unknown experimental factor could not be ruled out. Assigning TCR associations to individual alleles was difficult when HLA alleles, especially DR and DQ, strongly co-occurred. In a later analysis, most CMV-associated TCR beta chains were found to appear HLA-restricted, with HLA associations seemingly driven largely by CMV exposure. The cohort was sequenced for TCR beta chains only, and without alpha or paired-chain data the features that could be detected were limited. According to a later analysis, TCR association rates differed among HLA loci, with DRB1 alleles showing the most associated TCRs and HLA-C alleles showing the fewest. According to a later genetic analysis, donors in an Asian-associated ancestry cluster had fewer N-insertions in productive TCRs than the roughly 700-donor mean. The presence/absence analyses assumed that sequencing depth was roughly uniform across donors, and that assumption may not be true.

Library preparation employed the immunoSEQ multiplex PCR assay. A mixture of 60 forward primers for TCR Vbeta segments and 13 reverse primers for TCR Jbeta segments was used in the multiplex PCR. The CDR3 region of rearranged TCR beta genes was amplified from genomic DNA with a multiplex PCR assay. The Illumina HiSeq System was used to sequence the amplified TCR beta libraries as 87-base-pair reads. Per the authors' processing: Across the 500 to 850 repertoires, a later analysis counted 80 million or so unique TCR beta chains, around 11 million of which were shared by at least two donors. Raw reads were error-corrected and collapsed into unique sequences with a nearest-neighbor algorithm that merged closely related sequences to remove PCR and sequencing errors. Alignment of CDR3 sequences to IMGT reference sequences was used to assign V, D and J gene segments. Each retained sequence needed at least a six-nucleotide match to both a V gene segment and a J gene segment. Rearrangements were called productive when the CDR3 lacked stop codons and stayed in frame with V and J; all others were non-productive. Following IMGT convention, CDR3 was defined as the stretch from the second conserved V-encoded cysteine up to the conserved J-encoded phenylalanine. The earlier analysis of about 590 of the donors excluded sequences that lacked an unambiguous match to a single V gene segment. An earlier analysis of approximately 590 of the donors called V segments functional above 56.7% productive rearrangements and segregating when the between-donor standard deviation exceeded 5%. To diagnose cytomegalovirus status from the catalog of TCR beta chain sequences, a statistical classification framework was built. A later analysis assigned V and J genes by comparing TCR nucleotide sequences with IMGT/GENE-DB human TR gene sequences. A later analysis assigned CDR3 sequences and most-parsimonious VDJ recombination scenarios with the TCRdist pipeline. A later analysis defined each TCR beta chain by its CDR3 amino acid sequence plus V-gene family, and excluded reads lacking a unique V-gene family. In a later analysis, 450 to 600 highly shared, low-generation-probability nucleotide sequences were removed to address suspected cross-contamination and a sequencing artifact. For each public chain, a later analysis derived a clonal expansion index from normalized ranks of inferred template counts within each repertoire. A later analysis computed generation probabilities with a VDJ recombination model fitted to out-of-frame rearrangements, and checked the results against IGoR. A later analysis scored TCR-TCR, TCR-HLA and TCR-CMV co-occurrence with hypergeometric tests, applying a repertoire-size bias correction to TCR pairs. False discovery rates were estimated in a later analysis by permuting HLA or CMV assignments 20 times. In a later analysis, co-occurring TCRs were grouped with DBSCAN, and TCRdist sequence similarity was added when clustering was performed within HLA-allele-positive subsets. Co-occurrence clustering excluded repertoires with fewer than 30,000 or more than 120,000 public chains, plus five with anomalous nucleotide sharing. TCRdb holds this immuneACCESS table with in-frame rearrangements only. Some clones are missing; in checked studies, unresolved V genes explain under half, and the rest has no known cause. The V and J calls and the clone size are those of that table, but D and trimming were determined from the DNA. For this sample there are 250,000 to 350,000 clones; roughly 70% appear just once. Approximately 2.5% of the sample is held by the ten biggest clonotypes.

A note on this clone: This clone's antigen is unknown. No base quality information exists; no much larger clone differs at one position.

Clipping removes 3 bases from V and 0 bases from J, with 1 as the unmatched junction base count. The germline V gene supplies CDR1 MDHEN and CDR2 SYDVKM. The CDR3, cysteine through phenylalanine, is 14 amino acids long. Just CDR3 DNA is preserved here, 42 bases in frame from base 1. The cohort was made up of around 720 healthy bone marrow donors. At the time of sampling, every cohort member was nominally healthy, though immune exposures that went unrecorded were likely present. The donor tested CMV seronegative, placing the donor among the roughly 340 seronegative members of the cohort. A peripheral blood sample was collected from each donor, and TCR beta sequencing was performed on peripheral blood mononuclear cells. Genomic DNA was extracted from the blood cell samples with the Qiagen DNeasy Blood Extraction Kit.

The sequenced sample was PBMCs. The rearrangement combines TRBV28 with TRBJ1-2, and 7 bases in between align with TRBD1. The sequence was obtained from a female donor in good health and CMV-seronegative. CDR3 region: CASSLDRPNYGYTF. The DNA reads TGTGCCAGCAGTTTGGACAGGCCTAACTATGGCTACACCTTC.